Below are 2 T cell receptor beta chains sequenced from a single sample in a study of blood T cells in healthy people across ages. Sample-barcoded 5' priming and a J-beta primer mix drove a second PCR of 7 to 11 cycles. Via MiXCR, TCRdb re-called the 5' RACE reads, giving one row per CDR3 protein. The sample includes about 730,000 distinct CDR3 sequences, roughly 43% of them seen just once. The material sequenced was blood. These receptor sequences come from an older woman in good health.

This chain uses TRBV14 with TRBJ2-4; D possibly corresponds to TRBD2 (5 bases). Trimming removed 0 bases at V and 3 bases at J, with 15 bases between. The CDR3 has 17 amino acids. CDR1 is SGHDN, CDR2 FVKESK, per germline. The CDR3 coding sequence is TGTGCCAGCAGCCAAGATCAACGGGGAGCAAGCAAAAACATTCAGTACTTC. It specifies CASSQDQRGASKNIQYF.

This chain connects TRBV27 to TRBJ2-6, with D unclear. The V end was cut by 7 bases, the J end by 0 bases, with 4 bases between. This CDR3 has 13 residues. Germline V gene sequence: CDR1 MNHEY, CDR2 SMNVEV (reference sequence). This CDR3 is CASTFSGANVLTF. CDR3 nucleotides: TGTGCCAGCACATTCTCTGGGGCCAACGTCCTGACTTTC.